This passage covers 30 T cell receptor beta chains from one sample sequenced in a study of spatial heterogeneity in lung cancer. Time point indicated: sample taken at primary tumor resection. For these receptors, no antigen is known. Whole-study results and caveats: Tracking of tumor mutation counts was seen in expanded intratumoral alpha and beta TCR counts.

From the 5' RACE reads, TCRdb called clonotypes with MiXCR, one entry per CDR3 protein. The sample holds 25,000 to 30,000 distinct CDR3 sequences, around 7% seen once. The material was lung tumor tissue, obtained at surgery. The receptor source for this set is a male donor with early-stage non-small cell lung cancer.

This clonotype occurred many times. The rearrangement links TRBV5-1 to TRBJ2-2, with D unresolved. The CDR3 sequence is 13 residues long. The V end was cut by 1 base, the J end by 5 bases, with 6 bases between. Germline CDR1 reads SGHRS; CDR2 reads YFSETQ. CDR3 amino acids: CASSLRVTGELFF. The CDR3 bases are TGCGCCAGCAGCTTGAGGGTGACCGGGGAGCTGTTTTTT.

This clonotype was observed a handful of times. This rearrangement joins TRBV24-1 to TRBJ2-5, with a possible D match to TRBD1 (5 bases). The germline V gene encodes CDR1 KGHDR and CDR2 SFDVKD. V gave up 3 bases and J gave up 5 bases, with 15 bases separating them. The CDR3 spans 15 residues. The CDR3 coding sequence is TGTGCCACCAGTGATCCCCGGACCAAGGGGGAGACCCAGTACTTC. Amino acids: CATSDPRTKGETQYF.

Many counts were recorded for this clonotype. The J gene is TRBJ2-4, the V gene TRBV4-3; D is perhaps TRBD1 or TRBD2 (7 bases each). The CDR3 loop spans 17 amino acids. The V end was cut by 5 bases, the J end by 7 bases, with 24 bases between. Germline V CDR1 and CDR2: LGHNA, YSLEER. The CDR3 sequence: CASSFYWEGQSGNIQYF. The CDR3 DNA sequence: TGCGCCAGCAGCTTCTATTGGGAGGGACAGTCAGGGAACATTCAGTACTTC.

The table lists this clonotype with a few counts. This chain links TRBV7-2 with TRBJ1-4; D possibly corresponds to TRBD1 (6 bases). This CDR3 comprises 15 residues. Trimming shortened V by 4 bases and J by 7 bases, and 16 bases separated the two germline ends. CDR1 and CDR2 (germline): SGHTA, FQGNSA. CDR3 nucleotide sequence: TGTGCCAGCAGCTCACGTCGGGGGGCTGGTGAAAAACTGTTTTTT. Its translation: CASSSRRGAGEKLFF.

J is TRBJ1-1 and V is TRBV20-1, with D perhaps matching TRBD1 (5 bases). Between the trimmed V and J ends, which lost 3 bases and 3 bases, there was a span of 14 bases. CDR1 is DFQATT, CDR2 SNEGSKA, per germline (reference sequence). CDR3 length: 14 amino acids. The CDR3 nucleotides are TGCAGTGCTAGTTCCCGGGGCTGGGACACTGAAGCTTTCTTT. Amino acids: CSASSRGWDTEAFF.

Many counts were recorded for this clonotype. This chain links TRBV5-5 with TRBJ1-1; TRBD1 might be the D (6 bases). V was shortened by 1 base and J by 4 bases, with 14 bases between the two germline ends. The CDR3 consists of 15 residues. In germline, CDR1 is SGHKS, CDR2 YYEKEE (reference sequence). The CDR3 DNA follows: TGTGCCAGCAGCTTGTTGGGGGGGCGATCCACTGAAGCTTTCTTT. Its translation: CASSLLGGRSTEAFF. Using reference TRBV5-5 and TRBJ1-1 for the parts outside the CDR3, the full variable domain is DAGVTQSPTHLIKTRGQQVTLRCSPISGHKSVSWYQQVLGQGPQFIFQYYEKEERGRGNFPDRFSARQFPNYSSELNVNALLLGDSALYLCASSLLGGRSTEAFFGQGTRLTVV.

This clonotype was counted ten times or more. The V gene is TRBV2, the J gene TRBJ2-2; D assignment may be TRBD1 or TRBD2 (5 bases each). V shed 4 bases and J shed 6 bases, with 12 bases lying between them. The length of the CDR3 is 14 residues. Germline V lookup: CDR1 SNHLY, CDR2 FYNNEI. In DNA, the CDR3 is TGTGCCAGCAGTGGGGCCCTGGGGGCCGGGGAGCTGTTTTTT. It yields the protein CASSGALGAGELFF.

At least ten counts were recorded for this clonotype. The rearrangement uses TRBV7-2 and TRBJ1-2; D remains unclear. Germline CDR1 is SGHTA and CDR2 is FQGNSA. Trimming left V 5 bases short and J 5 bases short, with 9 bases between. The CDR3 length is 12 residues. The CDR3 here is CASSLTLYGYTF. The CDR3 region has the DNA TGTGCCAGCAGCCTAACCTTATATGGCTACACCTTC.

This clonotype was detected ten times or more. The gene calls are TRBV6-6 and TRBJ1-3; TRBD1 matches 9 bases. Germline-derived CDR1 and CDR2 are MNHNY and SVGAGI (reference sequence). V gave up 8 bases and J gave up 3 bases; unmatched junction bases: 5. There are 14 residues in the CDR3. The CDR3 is CASRQGGSGNTIYF. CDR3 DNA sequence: TGTGCCAGCCGACAGGGGGGTAGTGGAAACACCATATATTTT.

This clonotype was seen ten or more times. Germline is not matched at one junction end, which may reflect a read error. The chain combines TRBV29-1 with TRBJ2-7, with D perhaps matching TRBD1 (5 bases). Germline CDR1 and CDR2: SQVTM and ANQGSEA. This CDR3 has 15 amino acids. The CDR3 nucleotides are TGCAGCGTTAAGTTCGACAGCCTATCCTCCTCCGAGCAGTACTTC. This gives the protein CSVKFDSLSSSEQYF.

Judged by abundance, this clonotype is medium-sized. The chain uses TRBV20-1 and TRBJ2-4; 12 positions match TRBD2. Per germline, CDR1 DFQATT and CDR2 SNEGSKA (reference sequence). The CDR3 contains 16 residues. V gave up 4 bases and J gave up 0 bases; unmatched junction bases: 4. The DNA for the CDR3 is TGCAGTGCTACAAGACTAGCGGGGGAAGCCAAAAACATTCAGTACTTC. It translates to CSATRLAGEAKNIQYF.

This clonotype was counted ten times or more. The DNA for the CDR3 is TGCAGTTCCGGGCCCCCGTTTGAGGGGGGAGAGACCCAGTACTTC. Amino acid sequence: CSSGPPFEGGETQYF. The genes are TRBV20-1 and TRBJ2-5, with D perhaps being TRBD1 or TRBD2 (6 bases each). V lost 8 bases, J lost 4 bases, and 23 bases lay in between. Germline assignment: CDR1 DFQATT and CDR2 SNEGSKA (reference sequence). This CDR3 has 15 amino acids.

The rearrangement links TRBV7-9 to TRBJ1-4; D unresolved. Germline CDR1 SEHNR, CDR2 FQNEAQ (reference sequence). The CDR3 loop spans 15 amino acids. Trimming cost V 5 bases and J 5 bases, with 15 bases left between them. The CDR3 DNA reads TGTGCCAGCAGCCTGCTAGAGAGTTTCAATGAAAAACTGTTTTTT. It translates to CASSLLESFNEKLFF.

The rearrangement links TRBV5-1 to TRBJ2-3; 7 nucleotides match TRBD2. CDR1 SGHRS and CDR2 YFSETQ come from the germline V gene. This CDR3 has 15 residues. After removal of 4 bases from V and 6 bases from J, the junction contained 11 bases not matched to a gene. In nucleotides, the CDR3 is TGCGCCAGCAGCCAGGAGGGAGGGGCGGCCGATACGCAGTATTTT. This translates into CASSQEGGAADTQYF. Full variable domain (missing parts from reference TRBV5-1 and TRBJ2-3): KAGVTQTPRYLIKTRGQQVTLSCSPISGHRSVSWYQQTPGQGLQFLFEYFSETQRNKGNFPGRFSGRQFSNSRSEMNVSTLELGDSALYLCASSQEGGAADTQYFGPGTRLTVL.

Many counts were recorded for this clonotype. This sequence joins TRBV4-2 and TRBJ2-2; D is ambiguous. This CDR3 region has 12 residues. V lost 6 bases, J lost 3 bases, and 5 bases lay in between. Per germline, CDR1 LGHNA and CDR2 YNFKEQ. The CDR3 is CASRGYTGELFF. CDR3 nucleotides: TGTGCCAGCAGAGGGTACACCGGGGAGCTGTTTTTT.

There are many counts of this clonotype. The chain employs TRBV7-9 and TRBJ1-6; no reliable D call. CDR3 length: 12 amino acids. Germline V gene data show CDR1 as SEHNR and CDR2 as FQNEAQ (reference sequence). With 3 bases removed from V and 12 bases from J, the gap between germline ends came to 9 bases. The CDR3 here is CASSLIVGPLHF. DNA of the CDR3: TGTGCCAGCAGCTTGATCGTTGGACCCCTCCACTTT.

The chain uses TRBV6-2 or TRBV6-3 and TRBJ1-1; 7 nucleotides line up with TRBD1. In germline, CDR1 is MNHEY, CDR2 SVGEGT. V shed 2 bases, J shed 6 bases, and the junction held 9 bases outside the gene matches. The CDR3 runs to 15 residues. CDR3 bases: TGTGCCAGCAGTTACACGACAGGGCGCGGATCTGAAGCTTTCTTT. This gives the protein CASSYTTGRGSEAFF.

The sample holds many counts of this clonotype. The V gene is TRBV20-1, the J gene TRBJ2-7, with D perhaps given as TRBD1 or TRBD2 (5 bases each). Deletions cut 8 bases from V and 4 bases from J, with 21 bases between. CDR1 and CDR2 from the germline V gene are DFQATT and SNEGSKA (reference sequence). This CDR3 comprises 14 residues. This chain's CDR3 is CSSTRVRRDYEQYF. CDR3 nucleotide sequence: TGCAGTTCGACCAGGGTCCGACGGGATTACGAGCAGTACTTC.

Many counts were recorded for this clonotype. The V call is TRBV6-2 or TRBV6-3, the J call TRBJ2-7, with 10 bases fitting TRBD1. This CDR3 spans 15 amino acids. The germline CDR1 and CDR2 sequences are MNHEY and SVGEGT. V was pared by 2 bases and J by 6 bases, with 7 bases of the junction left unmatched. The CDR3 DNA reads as TGTGCCAGCAGTTACCCTTGGACAGGGGGAGGCGAGCAGTACTTC. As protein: CASSYPWTGGGEQYF.

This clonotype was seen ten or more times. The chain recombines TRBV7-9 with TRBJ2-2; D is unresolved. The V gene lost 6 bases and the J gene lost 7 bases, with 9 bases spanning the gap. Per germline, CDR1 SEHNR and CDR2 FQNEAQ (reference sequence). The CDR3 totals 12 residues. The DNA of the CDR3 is TGTGCCAGCAGACCCGCCAGCGGGGAGCTGTTTTTT. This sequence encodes CASRPASGELFF.

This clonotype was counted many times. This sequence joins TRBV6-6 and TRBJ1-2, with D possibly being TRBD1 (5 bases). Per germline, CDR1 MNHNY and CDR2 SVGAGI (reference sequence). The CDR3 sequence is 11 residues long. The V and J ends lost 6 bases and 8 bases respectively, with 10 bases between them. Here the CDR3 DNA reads TGTGCCAGCAGGATGGGGCAGGGCTACACCTTC. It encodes CASRMGQGYTF.

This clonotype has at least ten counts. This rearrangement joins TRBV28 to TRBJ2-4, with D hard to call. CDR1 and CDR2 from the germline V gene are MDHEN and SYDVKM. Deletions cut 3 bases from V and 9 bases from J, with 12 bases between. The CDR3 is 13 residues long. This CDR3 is CASSLGRRPIQYF. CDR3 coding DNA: TGTGCCAGCAGTTTGGGTCGACGCCCCATTCAGTACTTC.

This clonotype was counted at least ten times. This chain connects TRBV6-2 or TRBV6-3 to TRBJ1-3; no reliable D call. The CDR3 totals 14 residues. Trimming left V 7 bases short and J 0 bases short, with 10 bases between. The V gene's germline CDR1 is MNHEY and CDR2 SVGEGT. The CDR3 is CASTLDTSGNTIYF. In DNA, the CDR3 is TGTGCCAGCACCCTTGACACCTCTGGAAACACCATATATTTT.

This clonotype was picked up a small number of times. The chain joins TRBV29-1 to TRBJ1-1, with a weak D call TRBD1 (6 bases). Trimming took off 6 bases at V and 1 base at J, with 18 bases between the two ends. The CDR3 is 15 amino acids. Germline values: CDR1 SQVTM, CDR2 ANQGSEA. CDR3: CSVLRGVGPNTEAFF. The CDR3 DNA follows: TGCAGCGTCCTGAGGGGGGTAGGACCGAACACTGAAGCTTTCTTT.

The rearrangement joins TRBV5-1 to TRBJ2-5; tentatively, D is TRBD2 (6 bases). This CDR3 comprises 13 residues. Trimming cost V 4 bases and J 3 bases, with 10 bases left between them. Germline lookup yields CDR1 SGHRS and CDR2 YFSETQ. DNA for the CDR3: TGCGCCAGCAGCCCGGGAGTTAAAGAGACCCAGTACTTC. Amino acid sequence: CASSPGVKETQYF.

CDR3 in amino acids: CASSPRDSSGANVLTF. The CDR3 DNA follows: TGTGCCAGCTCACCAAGGGACAGCTCTGGGGCCAACGTCCTGACTTTC. This sequence joins TRBV18 and TRBJ2-6, with 7 bases that match TRBD1. CDR3 length: 16 amino acids. Germline V gives CDR1 KGHSH, CDR2 LQKENI. Trimming cost V 2 bases and J 0 bases; bases outside gene matches: 1.

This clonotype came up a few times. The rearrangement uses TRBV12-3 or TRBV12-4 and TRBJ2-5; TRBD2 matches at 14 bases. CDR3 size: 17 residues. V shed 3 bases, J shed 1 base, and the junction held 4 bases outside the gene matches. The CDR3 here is CASSFGTSGGLQETQYF. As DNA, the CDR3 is TGTGCCAGCAGTTTCGGGACTAGCGGGGGCCTCCAAGAGACCCAGTACTTC.

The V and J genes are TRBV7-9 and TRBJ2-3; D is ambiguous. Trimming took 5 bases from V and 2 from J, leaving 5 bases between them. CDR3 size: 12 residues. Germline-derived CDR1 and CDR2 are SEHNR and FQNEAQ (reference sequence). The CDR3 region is CASSRNTDTQYF. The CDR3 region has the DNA TGTGCCAGCAGCCGAAACACAGATACGCAGTATTTT.

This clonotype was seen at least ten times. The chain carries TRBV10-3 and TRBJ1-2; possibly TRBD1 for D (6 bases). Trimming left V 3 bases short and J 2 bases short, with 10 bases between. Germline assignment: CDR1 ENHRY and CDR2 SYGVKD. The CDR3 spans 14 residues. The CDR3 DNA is TGTGCCATCAGTGAAGGGGGGATCAACTATGGCTACACCTTC. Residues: CAISEGGINYGYTF.

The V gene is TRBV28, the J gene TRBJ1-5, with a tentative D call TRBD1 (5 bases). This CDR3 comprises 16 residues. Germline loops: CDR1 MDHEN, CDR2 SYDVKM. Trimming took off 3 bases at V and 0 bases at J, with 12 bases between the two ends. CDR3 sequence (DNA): TGTGCCAGCAGTTTTTGGGGGATGAATAGCAATCAGCCCCAGCATTTT. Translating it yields CASSFWGMNSNQPQHF.